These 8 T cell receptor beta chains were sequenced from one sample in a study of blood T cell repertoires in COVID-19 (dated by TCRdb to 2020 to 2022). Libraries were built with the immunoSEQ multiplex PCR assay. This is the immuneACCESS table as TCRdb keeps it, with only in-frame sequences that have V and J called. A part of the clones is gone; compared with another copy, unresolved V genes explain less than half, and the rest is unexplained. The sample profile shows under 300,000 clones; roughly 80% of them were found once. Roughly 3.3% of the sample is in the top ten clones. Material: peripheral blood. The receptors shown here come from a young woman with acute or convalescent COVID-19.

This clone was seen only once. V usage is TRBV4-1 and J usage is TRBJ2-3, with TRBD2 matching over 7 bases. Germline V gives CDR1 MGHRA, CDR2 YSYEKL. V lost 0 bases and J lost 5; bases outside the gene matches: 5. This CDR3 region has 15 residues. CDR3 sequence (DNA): TGCGCCAGCAGCCAAGATTGGGCTAGCGGAGATACGCAGTATTTT. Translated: CASSQDWASGDTQYF.

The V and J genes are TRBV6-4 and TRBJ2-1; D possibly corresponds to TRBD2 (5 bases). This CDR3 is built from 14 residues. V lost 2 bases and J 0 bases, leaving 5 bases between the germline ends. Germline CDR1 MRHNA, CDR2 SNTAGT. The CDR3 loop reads CASSDGSSYNEQFF. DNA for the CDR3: TGTGCCAGCAGTGACGGGAGCTCCTACAATGAGCAGTTCTTC.

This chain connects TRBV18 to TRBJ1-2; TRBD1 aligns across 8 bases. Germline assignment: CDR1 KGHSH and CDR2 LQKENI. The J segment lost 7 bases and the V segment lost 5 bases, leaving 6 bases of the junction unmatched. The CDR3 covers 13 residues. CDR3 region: CASSTGTGSGYTF. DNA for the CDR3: TGTGCCAGCTCAACCGGGACAGGATCTGGCTACACCTTC.

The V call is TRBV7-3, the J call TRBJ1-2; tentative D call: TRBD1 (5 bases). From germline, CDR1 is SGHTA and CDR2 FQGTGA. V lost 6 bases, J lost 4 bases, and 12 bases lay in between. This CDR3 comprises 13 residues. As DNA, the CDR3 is TGTGCCAGCAGTTACGACAGCGCCTATGGCTACACCTTC. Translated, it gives CASSYDSAYGYTF.

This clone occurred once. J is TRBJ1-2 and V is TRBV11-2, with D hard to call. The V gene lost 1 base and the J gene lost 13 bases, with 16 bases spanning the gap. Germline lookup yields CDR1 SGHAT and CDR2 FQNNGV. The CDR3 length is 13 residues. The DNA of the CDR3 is TGTGCCAGCAGCTTAGCGAACGGTGGAGCGGCCACCTTC. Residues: CASSLANGGAATF.

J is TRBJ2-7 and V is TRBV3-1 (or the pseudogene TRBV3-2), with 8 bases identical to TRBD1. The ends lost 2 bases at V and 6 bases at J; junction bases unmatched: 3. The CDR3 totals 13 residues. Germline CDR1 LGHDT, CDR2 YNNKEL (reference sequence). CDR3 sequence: CASSQQGALEQYF. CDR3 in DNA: TGTGCCAGCAGCCAACAGGGGGCTCTCGAGCAGTACTTC.

The CDR3 DNA sequence: TGTGCCTGGAGTGGGACAGGTCAAGGCTACACCTTC. Its translation: CAWSGTGQGYTF. The V gene is TRBV30, the J gene TRBJ1-2; 7 nucleotides line up with TRBD1. The CDR3 has 12 amino acids. V lost 1 base and J lost 8; bases outside the gene matches: 4. In germline, CDR1 is GTSNPN, CDR2 SVGIG (reference sequence).

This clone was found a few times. The CDR3 sequence is CASRDKNGGELFF. CDR3 bases: TGTGCCAGCCGGGACAAGAATGGAGGGGAGCTGTTTTTT. J is TRBJ2-2 and V is TRBV5-4; weak D call: TRBD1 (6 bases). V lost 7 bases, J lost 8 bases, and 15 bases lay in between. Looked up from germline, CDR1 is SGHNT and CDR2 is YYREEE (reference sequence). CDR3 length: 13 residues.